The entry below gives a single T cell receptor (beta chain) sequence along with its context. Some clones are missing from TCRdb's copy, which holds only in-frame ones; the method was immunoSEQ multiplex PCR. Among tens of thousands of clones listed, around 80% were seen once. This CDR3 is 13 amino acids long. The V gene's germline CDR1 is SGHNT and CDR2 YENEEA. V shed 7 bases and J 7 bases; nucleotides not matched to a gene: 3. Every patient had relapsed following autologous stem cell transplantation, and cohorts differed in brentuximab vedotin exposure. The data were taken from a study of PD-1 blockade in classical Hodgkin lymphoma.

This receptor was identified in a human donor with classical Hodgkin lymphoma. The source was peripheral blood mononuclear cells (PBMCs), collected before the second cycle of nivolumab. V is TRBV11-3 and J is TRBJ2-1; the match to TRBD1 covers 11 bases. CDR3 sequence: CASKGTGGNEQFF. CDR3 coding DNA: TGTGCCAGCAAGGGGACAGGGGGAAATGAGCAGTTCTTC.